These 17 T cell receptor beta chains were sequenced from one sample in a study of cytomegalovirus exposure and HLA in healthy donors. Primers for the PCR totalled 60 Vbeta and 13 Jbeta. Repertoires were generated with immunoSEQ multiplex PCR, while TCRdb's copy carries only in-frame clones and drops some. The sample has more than 70,000 clones. The sequenced sample was PBMCs. The receptors here all came from a woman in her sixties or seventies in good health and CMV-seronegative.

J is TRBJ2-2 and V is TRBV11-3; unclear D gene. With 4 bases removed from V and 4 bases from J, the gap between germline ends came to 16 bases. CDR1 and CDR2 (germline): SGHNT, YENEEA. The CDR3 contains 16 residues. The CDR3 spells CASSSPLSRGTGELFF. CDR3 in DNA: TGTGCCAGCAGCTCCCCACTATCTCGCGGCACCGGGGAGCTGTTTTTT. The complete variable domain, with remaining parts taken from reference TRBV11-3 and TRBJ2-2, reads EAGVVQSPRYKIIEKKQPVAFWCNPISGHNTLYWYLQNLGQGPELLIRYENEEAVDDSQLPKDRFSAERLKGVDSTLKIQPAELGDSAVYLCASSSPLSRGTGELFFGEGSRLTVL.

The chain recombines TRBV5-1 with TRBJ1-1, with TRBD1 as a possible D gene (5 bases). V shed 6 bases and J shed 6 bases, with 21 bases lying between them. CDR3 size: 15 residues. Germline V lookup: CDR1 SGHRS, CDR2 YFSETQ. The CDR3 nucleotides read TGCGCCAGCACCTCGGGGGGGGTATCGGGTCCTGAAGCTTTCTTT. This codes for CASTSGGVSGPEAFF.

The chain is built from TRBV18 and TRBJ2-3; 14 positions match TRBD2. This CDR3 is built from 16 residues. From germline, CDR1 is KGHSH and CDR2 LQKENI. V dropped 3 bases and J dropped 14; count of bases not matched to a gene: 13. The CDR3, as DNA: TGTGCCAGCTCACCTCGCCCGGGACTAGCGGGAGAGGAACTGTATTTT. Its protein is CASSPRPGLAGEELYF.

V is TRBV18 and J is TRBJ1-1, with D possibly being TRBD1 (6 bases). V dropped 2 bases and J dropped 1 base, with 14 bases sitting between them. CDR3 length equals 16 residues. Germline-derived CDR1 and CDR2 are KGHSH and LQKENI. DNA of the CDR3: TGTGCCAGCTCACCAGGGAGGGGGGGCTGGAACACTGAAGCTTTCTTT. Protein: CASSPGRGGWNTEAFF.

The chain combines TRBV5-1 with TRBJ2-3, with D possibly being TRBD2 (6 bases). V shed 0 bases and J shed 2 bases, with 22 bases lying between them. CDR1 and CDR2 (germline): SGHRS, YFSETQ. The CDR3 runs to 19 residues. The CDR3 DNA is TGCGCCAGCAGCTTGGGCGGGACCCCCTGGGGGTCTAACACAGATACGCAGTATTTT. It encodes CASSLGGTPWGSNTDTQYF.

The CDR3 protein is CASSKGTASTDTQYF. The CDR3 bases are TGCGCCAGCAGCAAGGGGACAGCTAGCACAGATACGCAGTATTTT. V is TRBV5-1 and J is TRBJ2-3; 7 positions agree with TRBD1. CDR1 and CDR2 from the germline V gene are SGHRS and YFSETQ. J was trimmed by 0 bases and V by 4 bases; bases with no gene match: 5. The CDR3 length is 15 residues.

The V gene is TRBV29-1, the J gene TRBJ2-5; TRBD1 matches at 8 bases. The CDR3 is 13 amino acids. Unmatched junction bases numbered 12, after V lost 5 bases and J lost 10 bases. Germline loops: CDR1 SQVTM, CDR2 ANQGSEA. CDR3 DNA: TGCAGCGTTTCGGGACAGGCCTTGGTCGGCCAGTACTTC. This encodes CSVSGQALVGQYF.

About this clone: Other DNA sequences in the same sample also yield this CDR3. CDR3 loop: CASSLGLAGGQETQYF. The CDR3 nucleotides read TGCGCCAGCAGCTTGGGTCTAGCGGGAGGTCAAGAGACCCAGTACTTC. The genes are TRBV5-1 and TRBJ2-5, with 11 bases lining up with TRBD2. The germline V gene encodes CDR1 SGHRS and CDR2 YFSETQ. With 0 bases clipped from V and 2 bases from J, the junction kept 3 bases outside the gene matches. This CDR3 region has 16 residues.

The chain carries TRBV18 and TRBJ1-3, with D possibly being TRBD1 (5 bases). The V gene's germline CDR1 is KGHSH and CDR2 LQKENI. With 3 bases removed from V and 3 bases from J, the gap between germline ends came to 12 bases. The CDR3 consists of 15 residues. The CDR3 DNA reads as TGTGCCAGCTCACCGACCGCGGGGGATGGAAACACCATATATTTT. Translating gives CASSPTAGDGNTIYF.

The genes are TRBV19 and TRBJ2-7; tentatively, D is TRBD2 (7 bases). The CDR3 is 16 residues long. Between the trimmed V and J ends, which lost 5 bases and 5 bases, there was a span of 22 bases. The germline gives CDR1 LNHDA, CDR2 SQIVND (reference sequence). The CDR3 sequence: CASSVTRGGPLNEQYF. In nucleotides, the CDR3 is TGTGCCAGTAGTGTTACGAGGGGGGGCCCTCTTAACGAGCAGTACTTC.

The chain joins TRBV30 to TRBJ1-6; the D is unclear. Trimming left V 5 bases short and J 10 bases short, with 9 bases between. CDR1 is GTSNPN and CDR2 is SVGIG in the germline V gene (reference sequence). This CDR3 is built from 11 residues. The CDR3 is CAWGEGSPLHF. The CDR3 nucleotides are TGTGCCTGGGGGGAGGGCTCACCCCTCCACTTT.

The CDR3 region is CASSFGLAAGDTQYF. The CDR3 region has the DNA TGTGCCAGCAGTTTCGGACTAGCAGCGGGAGATACGCAGTATTTT. This rearrangement joins TRBV27 to TRBJ2-3, with TRBD2 matching over 8 bases. The CDR3 sequence is 15 residues long. Germline V lookup: CDR1 MNHEY, CDR2 SMNVEV (reference sequence). The trim removed 3 bases at V and 5 bases at J, leaving 7 bases unmatched.

The genes are TRBV30 and TRBJ1-2; D is ambiguous. Germline assignment: CDR1 GTSNPN and CDR2 SVGIG (reference sequence). The CDR3 contains 15 residues. Trimming cost V 2 bases and J 3 bases, with 16 bases left between them. Written as DNA, the CDR3 is TGTGCCTGGAGTCAACTCCCAGGATCTCACTATGGCTACACCTTC. This codes for CAWSQLPGSHYGYTF.

The rearrangement links TRBV10-3 to TRBJ2-1, with 8 bases identical to TRBD2. Unmatched junction bases numbered 13, after V lost 0 bases and J lost 3 bases. From germline, CDR1 is ENHRY and CDR2 SYGVKD. The CDR3 has 19 amino acids. This chain's CDR3 is CAISESTPKLAGYYNEQFF. CDR3 DNA: TGTGCCATCAGTGAGTCGACTCCCAAGCTAGCGGGTTACTACAATGAGCAGTTCTTC.

This chain connects TRBV19 to TRBJ2-3; TRBD2 might be the D (5 bases). V was shortened by 5 bases and J by 3 bases, with 12 bases between the two germline ends. This CDR3 is built from 14 residues. Germline V lookup: CDR1 LNHDA, CDR2 SQIVND (reference sequence). CDR3 sequence reads: CASSGGSETDTQYF. The CDR3 DNA reads TGTGCCAGTAGTGGTGGGAGTGAGACAGATACGCAGTATTTT.

The V and J genes are TRBV6-1 and TRBJ1-5, with D perhaps TRBD1 (5 bases). Deletions cut 6 bases from V and 0 bases from J, with 9 bases between. This CDR3 region has 14 residues. CDR1 and CDR2 (germline): MNHNS, SASEGT. The CDR3 DNA follows: TGTGCCAGCAGGGGCAGGGATAGCAATCAGCCCCAGCATTTT. Amino acids: CASRGRDSNQPQHF.

This chain connects TRBV4-1 to TRBJ1-3; perhaps TRBD1 as D (6 bases). Germline CDR1 and CDR2: MGHRA and YSYEKL. The CDR3 is 15 residues long. The V gene lost 3 bases and the J gene lost 8 bases, with 17 bases spanning the gap. This chain's CDR3 is CASSHRRGQRDTIYF. CDR3 DNA: TGCGCCAGCAGCCACCGCAGGGGTCAGAGGGACACCATATATTTT.